This is a list of T cell receptor beta chains from one sample in a study of blood T cell repertoires in COVID-19. Libraries were prepared by immunoSEQ multiplex PCR; TCRdb keeps only in-frame clonotypes and omits some of them. The data show 130,000 to 150,000 clones, 81% seen once. The sequencing input was peripheral blood. These receptor sequences come from a human donor with acute or convalescent COVID-19. The donor label of this sample is uncertain. CDR3s include the opening cysteine and the closing phenylalanine or tryptophan. A D gene is named only where the DNA matches it firmly. Not every row has a clone size; where given, it reads once, few, many or a size class.

TRBV6-6,TRBJ1-5,.,.,TGTGCCAGCAGTTCCGGGAACTATCAGCCCCAGCATTTT,CASSSGNYQPQHF
TRBV25-1,TRBJ2-7,TRBD1,once,TGTGCCAGCAGTCCCGGGACAGTCTCTTACGAGCAGTACTTC,CASSPGTVSYEQYF
TRBV18,TRBJ2-1,.,.,TGTGCCAGCTCCGAAATAACAGGTGTGGTCTACAATGAGCAGTTCTTC,CASSEITGVVYNEQFF
TRBV1,TRBJ1-5,.,.,TGCACCAGCAGCCAAGATGAAATAGGCAATCAGCCCCAGCATTTT,CTSSQDEIGNQPQHF
TRBV6-5,TRBJ1-5,TRBD1,.,TGTGCCAGCGGCAGGGGGAATCAGCCCCAGCATTTT,CASGRGNQPQHF
TRBV11-3,TRBJ2-2,TRBD1,.,TGTGCCAGCAGCTTTACGACAGGGGGGGACGGGGAGCTGTTTTTT,CASSFTTGGDGELFF
TRBV7-6,TRBJ1-2,TRBD1,.,TGTGCCAGCAGCGTAGGACAGGGAAGTGGCTACACCTTC,CASSVGQGSGYTF
TRBV12-3/TRBV12-4,TRBJ1-2,.,few,TGTGCCAGCAGACATCTTGTCAGCTATGGCTACACCTTC,CASRHLVSYGYTF
TRBV11-3,TRBJ1-2,TRBD1,.,TGTGCCAGCAGCCTCCCAAAGGAGGGGCAGGGGGAAGGCTATGGCTACACCTTC,CASSLPKEGQGEGYGYTF
TRBV3-1/TRBV3-2,TRBJ1-2,TRBD1,few,TGTGCCAGCAGCCAAGATCACAGGGGGCCTGGCTACACCTTC,CASSQDHRGPGYTF
TRBV23-1,TRBJ1-2,.,.,TGCGCCAGCAGTCAAGAGCAGGGCCGCTATGGCTACACCTTC,CASSQEQGRYGYTF
TRBV6-5,TRBJ1-1,.,.,TGTGCCAGCAGTAGTAACAGAGTAACTGAAGCTTTCTTT,CASSSNRVTEAFF
TRBV19,TRBJ2-1,TRBD2,.,TGTGCCAGTAGTATTGGAGCGGGGGACTACAATGAGCAGTTCTTC,CASSIGAGDYNEQFF
TRBV7-3,TRBJ2-5,TRBD1,.,TGTGCCAGCAGACCTACAGGGGGCATACGGGAGACCCAGTACTTC,CASRPTGGIRETQYF
TRBV9,TRBJ2-2,.,.,TGTGCCCGCGGAGGGGGGGCCGGGGAGCTGTTTTTT,CARGGGAGELFF
TRBV5-5,TRBJ2-5,.,.,TGTGCCAGCAGCCTATATGTCAACCAGGGCCTGTATGAGACCCAGTACTTC,CASSLYVNQGLYETQYF
TRBV11-2,TRBJ2-4,.,.,TGTGCCAGCAGCTTAGACGGAGGGTTGGCCAAAAACATTCAGTACTTC,CASSLDGGLAKNIQYF
TRBV10-3,TRBJ1-2,.,.,TGTGCCATCGCGCAGGGGACAAAAAGCTATGGCTACACCTTC,CAIAQGTKSYGYTF
TRBV12-5,TRBJ2-1,.,.,TGTGCTAGTGGGCAGGGAGGGGGGTTATACAATGAGCAGTTCTTC,CASGQGGGLYNEQFF
TRBV19,TRBJ1-5,TRBD1,few,TGTGCCAGTAGTATAGGACAGGGGAGGAATCAGCCCCAGCATTTT,CASSIGQGRNQPQHF
TRBV4-1,TRBJ1-2,.,.,TGCGCCAGCAGCCAGAGCCCGGCGGAGGCGGAAAGCTATGGCTACACCTTC,CASSQSPAEAESYGYTF
TRBV4-2,TRBJ1-5,TRBD1,.,TGTGCCAGCAGCCAGTGGACAGGGGGAGGCAATCAGCCCCAGCATTTT,CASSQWTGGGNQPQHF
TRBV9,TRBJ2-3,TRBD2,.,TGTGCCAGCAGCGGGTGGACTAGCGGGGTCCTAGATACGCAGTATTTT,CASSGWTSGVLDTQYF
TRBV5-1,TRBJ1-2,.,.,TGCGCCAGCAGCTACAGGTCCAACTATGGCTACACCTTC,CASSYRSNYGYTF
TRBV19,TRBJ1-2,.,.,TGTGCCAGTACCTCTAACTATGGCTACACCTTC,CASTSNYGYTF
TRBV11-1,TRBJ2-1,.,.,TGTGCCAGCAGCTTCCAAGGGGAGGGGGATGAGCAGTTCTTC,CASSFQGEGDEQFF